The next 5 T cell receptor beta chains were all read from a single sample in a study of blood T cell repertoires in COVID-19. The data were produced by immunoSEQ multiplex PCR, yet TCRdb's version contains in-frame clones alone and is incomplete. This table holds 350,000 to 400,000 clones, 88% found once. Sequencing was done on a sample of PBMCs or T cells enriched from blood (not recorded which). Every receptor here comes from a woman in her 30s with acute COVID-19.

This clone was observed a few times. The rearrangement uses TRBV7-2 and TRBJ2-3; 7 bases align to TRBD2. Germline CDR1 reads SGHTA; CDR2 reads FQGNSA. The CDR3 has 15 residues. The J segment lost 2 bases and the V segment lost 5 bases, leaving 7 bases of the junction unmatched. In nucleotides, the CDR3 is TGTGCCAGCAGCCCCGGGGAGGGGTTCACAGATACGCAGTATTTT. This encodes CASSPGEGFTDTQYF.

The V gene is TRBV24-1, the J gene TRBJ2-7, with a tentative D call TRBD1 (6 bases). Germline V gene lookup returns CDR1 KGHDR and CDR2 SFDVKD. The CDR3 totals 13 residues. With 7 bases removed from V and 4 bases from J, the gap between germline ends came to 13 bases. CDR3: CATRAGERYEQYF. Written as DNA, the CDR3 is TGTGCCACCAGAGCAGGGGAAAGGTACGAGCAGTACTTC.

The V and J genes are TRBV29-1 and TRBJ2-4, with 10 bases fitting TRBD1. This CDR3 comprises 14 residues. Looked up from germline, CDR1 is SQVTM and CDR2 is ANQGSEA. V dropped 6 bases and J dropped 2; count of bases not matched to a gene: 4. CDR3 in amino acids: CSVRQGASKNIQYF. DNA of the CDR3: TGCAGCGTGAGACAGGGGGCTTCCAAAAACATTCAGTACTTC.

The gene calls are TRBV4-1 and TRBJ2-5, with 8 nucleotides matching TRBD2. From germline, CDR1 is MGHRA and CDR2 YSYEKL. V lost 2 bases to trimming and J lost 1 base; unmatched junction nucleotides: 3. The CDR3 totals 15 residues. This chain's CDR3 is CASSQSRGAQETQYF. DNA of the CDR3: TGCGCCAGCAGCCAATCGCGGGGGGCCCAAGAGACCCAGTACTTC.

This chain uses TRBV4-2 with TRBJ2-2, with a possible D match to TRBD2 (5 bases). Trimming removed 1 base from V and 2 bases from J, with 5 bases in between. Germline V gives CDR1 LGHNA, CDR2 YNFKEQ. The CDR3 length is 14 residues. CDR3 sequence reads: CASSQGTNTGELFF. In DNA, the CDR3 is TGTGCCAGCAGCCAAGGGACTAACACCGGGGAGCTGTTTTTT.